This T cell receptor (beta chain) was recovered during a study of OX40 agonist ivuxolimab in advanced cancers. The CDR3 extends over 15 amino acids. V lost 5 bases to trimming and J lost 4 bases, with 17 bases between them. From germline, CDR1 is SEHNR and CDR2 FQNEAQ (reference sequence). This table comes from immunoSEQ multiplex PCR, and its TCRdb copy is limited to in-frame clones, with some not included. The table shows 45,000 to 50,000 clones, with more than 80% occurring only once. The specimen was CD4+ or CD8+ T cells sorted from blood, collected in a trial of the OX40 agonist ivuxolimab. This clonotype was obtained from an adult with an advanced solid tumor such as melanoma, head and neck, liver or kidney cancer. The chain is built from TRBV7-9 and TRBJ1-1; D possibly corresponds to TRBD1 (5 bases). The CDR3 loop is CASSAPAGWGTEAFF. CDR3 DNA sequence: TGTGCCAGCAGCGCACCCGCAGGGTGGGGCACTGAAGCTTTCTTT.